Described below is a single TCR beta chain sequence and its context. The data were taken from a study of brain T cells in children with intractable seizures. Trimming shortened V by 8 bases and J by 2 bases, and 13 bases separated the two germline ends. Germline values: CDR1 SNHLY, CDR2 FYNNEI. The CDR3 is made up of 13 amino acids. Assay used: immunoSEQ multiplex PCR; TCRdb lists only in-frame clones, some missing. This sample yields about 350,000 clones, of which more than 85% are seen a single time; 4.5% to 7% belongs to the top ten. The time point denotes: blood from clinic visit 5 months post-surgery; TSC patient then seizure free. Before surgery, patients took at least one anti-epileptic drug.

Sequencing used peripheral blood, obtained roughly 5 months after surgery. This sequence was found in a boy in the first two years of life with tuberous sclerosis and intractable seizures. The chain recombines TRBV2 with TRBJ2-7; D ambiguous. CDR3 amino acids: CASLSRRTYEQYF. Written as DNA, the CDR3 is TGTGCCAGCCTATCGCGCCGAACCTACGAGCAGTACTTC.